This T cell receptor (beta chain) was sequenced during a study of regulatory T cells in long-lasting Graves disease. This clonotype came up a few times. Construction of the TCR beta libraries employed iRepertoire HTBI primers in conjunction with Arm-PCR of CDR3 regions. Each CDR3 protein gets one entry after TCRdb re-called the multiplex PCR reads with MiXCR. Of 420,000 or so distinct CDR3 sequences listed, roughly 15% were seen once; the top ten hold less than 30%. Time point reported: newly diagnosed GD, antithyroid drugs for less than 3 months. TCR sequences were obtained from RNA taken from PBMCs. The V end lost 1 base, the J end lost 0 bases, and 15 bases lay between the germline ends. Germline assignment: CDR1 SQVTM and CDR2 ANQGSEA. The CDR3 loop spans 16 amino acids. The same sample was also studied in work on T cells in Graves' hyperthyroidism and ophthalmopathy. According to that study: First-round RT-PCR with HTBI primers amplified the TCR CDR3 region.

The TCR was taken from a woman aged 18-29 years with Graves disease. This rearrangement joins TRBV29-1 to TRBJ1-1; D may be TRBD1 (5 bases). The input for sequencing was peripheral blood mononuclear cells (PBMCs), taken at new diagnosis, from a patient treated with antithyroid drugs. The CDR3 sequence is CSVEAQQGPMNTEAFF. As DNA, the CDR3 is TGCAGCGTTGAAGCACAGCAGGGCCCAATGAACACTGAAGCTTTCTTT. The full variable domain, rest sourced from reference TRBV29-1 and TRBJ1-1, is SAVISQKPSRDICQRGTSLTIQCQVDSQVTMMFWYRQQPGQSLTLIATANQGSEATYESGFVIDKFPISRPNLTFSTLTVSNMSPEDSSIYLCSVEAQQGPMNTEAFFGQGTRLTVV.